This TCR beta chain came from a study of blood T cell repertoires in COVID-19. The overall study: COVID-19 samples from acute and convalescent phases originated in the United States, Italy and Spain. PBMCs, B-cell-depleted T cells, or T cells provided the cDNA or gDNA that made up the material.

In the original workflow: Estimation of nucleated cell counts relied on the amplification of reference gene primers. Profiled with immunoSEQ multiplex PCR; TCRdb holds only in-frame clones, not every one. V, J and clone size were drawn from that table, and D and trimming were deduced from the DNA. Of just under 40,000 clones in the sample, roughly 85% were seen once. With V trimmed by 6 bases and J by 10 bases, 6 bases remained unmatched. The CDR3 runs to 14 residues. Germline V gives CDR1 MNHNY, CDR2 SVGAGI (reference sequence). The receptor was isolated from a human donor in a cohort sampled during active COVID-19. The chain recombines TRBV6-6 with TRBJ1-6; 10 bases map to TRBD1. The sample was peripheral blood. The CDR3 DNA sequence: TGTGCCAGCAGCCCCGGACAGGGGGGGTCACCCCTCCACTTT. Its protein product is CASSPGQGGSPLHF.